This T cell receptor (beta chain) stems from a study of T cell responses to AZD1222 COVID-19 vaccine. This clone was seen once. What it binds is unknown. CDR3 size: 14 residues. The V gene's germline CDR1 is SGHTA and CDR2 FQGNSA. Trimming cost V 5 bases and J 0 bases, with 11 bases left between them. Broader study findings: AZD1222 recipients seropositive at baseline numbered only five to seven. Most donors were white British, females outnumbered males, and clonal diversity was possibly underestimated. Nearly half of spike-specific TCRs reportedly go after variant regions that carry no mutations.

Sequencing was performed with immunoSEQ multiplex PCR; in TCRdb, only in-frame clones are kept and a portion is missing. The sample includes more than 150,000 clones, 80% to 90% of them seen just once. The sequence came from an adult in good health. The chain combines TRBV7-2 with TRBJ2-7; unclear D gene. The starting material was peripheral blood, obtained on day 0 of AZD1222 vaccination. The CDR3 loop reads CASSAPTSSYEQYF. For the CDR3, the DNA is TGTGCCAGCAGCGCTCCAACGAGCTCCTACGAGCAGTACTTC.